This record concerns one T cell receptor (beta chain) sequence. Its matching antigen is unknown. The data were taken from a study of cytomegalovirus exposure and HLA in healthy donors. Whole-study results and caveats: CMV antigen specificity of a few CMV-associated chains was confirmed in vitro. In a later analysis, specific HLA alleles were associated with over 15,000 TCR beta sequences at a 0.05 false discovery rate. Segments of the TCR beta V type were, in most cases, productive about 90% or about 30% of the time in an earlier analysis.

This cohort consisted of healthy bone marrow donors. The CDR3 totals 14 residues. V was clipped by 0 bases and J by 2 bases, with 6 bases between them. The germline CDR1 and CDR2 sequences are SEHNR and FQNEAQ (reference sequence). 13 Jbeta primers and 60 Vbeta primers were used for the PCR. Only in-frame clones appear in the TCRdb table, and some are missing; sequencing was by immunoSEQ multiplex PCR. The repertoire holds about 170,000 clones, with over 70% as singletons. The V and J genes are TRBV7-9 and TRBJ2-3, with D possibly being TRBD2 (5 bases). What was sequenced was PBMCs. The sequence was collected from a boy aged 2 to 10 in good health and CMV-seronegative. DNA of the CDR3: TGTGCCAGCAGCTTAGCGGGAGCCACAGATACGCAGTATTTT. Amino acid sequence: CASSLAGATDTQYF.